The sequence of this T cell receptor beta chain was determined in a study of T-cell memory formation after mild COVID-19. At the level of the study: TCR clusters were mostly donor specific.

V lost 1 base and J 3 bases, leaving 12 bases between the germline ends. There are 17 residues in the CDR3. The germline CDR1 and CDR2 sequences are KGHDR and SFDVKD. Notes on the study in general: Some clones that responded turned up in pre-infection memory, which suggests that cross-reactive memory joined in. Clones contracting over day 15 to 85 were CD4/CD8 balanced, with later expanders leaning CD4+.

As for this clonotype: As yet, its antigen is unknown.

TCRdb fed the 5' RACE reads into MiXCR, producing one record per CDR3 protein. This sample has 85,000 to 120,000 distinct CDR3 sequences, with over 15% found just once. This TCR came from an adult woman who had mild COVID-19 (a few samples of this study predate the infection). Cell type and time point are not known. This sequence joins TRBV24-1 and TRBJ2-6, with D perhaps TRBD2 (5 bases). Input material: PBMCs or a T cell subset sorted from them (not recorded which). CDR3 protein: CATSDFSRTGGANVLTF. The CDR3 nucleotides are TGTGCCACCAGTGATTTTTCAAGGACTGGTGGGGCCAACGTCCTGACTTTC.